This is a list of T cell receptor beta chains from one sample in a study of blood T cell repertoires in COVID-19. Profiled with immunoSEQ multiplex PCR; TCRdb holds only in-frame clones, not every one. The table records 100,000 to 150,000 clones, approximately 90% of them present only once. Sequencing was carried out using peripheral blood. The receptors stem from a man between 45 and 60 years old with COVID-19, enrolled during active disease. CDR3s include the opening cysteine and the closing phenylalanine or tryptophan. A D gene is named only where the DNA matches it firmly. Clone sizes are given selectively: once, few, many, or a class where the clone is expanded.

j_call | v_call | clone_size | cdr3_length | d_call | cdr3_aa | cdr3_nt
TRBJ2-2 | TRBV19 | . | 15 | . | CASSIGGQNTGELFF | TGTGCCAGTAGTATAGGGGGACAGAACACCGGGGAGCTGTTTTTT
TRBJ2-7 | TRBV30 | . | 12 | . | CAWRREENEQYF | TGTGCCTGGAGAAGGGAGGAAAACGAGCAGTACTTC
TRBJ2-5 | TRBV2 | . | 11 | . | CASSASETQYF | TGTGCCAGCAGTGCATCAGAGACCCAGTACTTC
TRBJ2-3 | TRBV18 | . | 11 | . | CASSPSDTQYF | TGTGCCAGCTCACCCTCAGATACGCAGTATTTT
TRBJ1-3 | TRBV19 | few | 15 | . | CATSLPSSSGNTIYF | TGTGCCACCAGCCTACCGTCTAGCTCTGGAAACACCATATATTTT
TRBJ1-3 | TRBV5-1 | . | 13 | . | CASMTDSGNTIYF | TGCGCCAGCATGACAGACTCTGGAAACACCATATATTTT
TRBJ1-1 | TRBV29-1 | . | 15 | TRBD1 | CSVEDPGQGRTEAFF | TGCAGCGTTGAAGACCCGGGACAGGGAAGGACTGAAGCTTTCTTT
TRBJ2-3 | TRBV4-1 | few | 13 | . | CASSSPAVDTQYF | TGCGCCAGCAGCTCACCCGCGGTAGATACGCAGTATTTT
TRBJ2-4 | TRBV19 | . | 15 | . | CASSIDQARSSIQYF | TGTGCCAGTAGTATAGATCAGGCACGTTCAAGCATTCAGTACTTC
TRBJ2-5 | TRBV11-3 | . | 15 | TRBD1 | CASSLGTGRGETQYF | TGTGCCAGCAGCTTAGGGACAGGGCGGGGAGAGACCCAGTACTTC
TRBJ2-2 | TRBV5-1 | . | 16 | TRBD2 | CASSSRTSGSGGELFF | TGCGCCAGCAGCTCCCGGACTAGCGGGAGTGGCGGGGAGCTGTTTTTT
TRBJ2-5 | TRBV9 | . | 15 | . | CASSVGVQEQETQYF | TGTGCCAGCAGCGTAGGAGTTCAGGAACAAGAGACCCAGTACTTC
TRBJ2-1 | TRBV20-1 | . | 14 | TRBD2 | CSASRREGLNEQFF | TGCAGTGCCAGTAGGCGGGAGGGCCTTAATGAGCAGTTCTTC
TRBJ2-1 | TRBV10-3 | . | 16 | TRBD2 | CAISALAGGTTNEQFF | TGTGCCATCAGTGCCTTAGCGGGAGGGACTACAAATGAGCAGTTCTTC
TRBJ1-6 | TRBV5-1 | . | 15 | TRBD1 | CASSLGDSSYSPLHF | TGCGCCAGCAGCTTGGGGGACAGCTCGTATTCACCCCTCCACTTT
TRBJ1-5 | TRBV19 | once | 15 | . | CASSITGGSNQPQHF | TGTGCCAGTAGTATAACCGGGGGGAGCAATCAGCCCCAGCATTTT
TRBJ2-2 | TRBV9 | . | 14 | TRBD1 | CASTGQGGTGELFF | TGTGCCAGCACCGGACAGGGGGGCACCGGGGAGCTGTTTTTT
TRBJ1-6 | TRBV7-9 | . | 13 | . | CASSLGGFSPLHF | TGTGCCAGCAGCTTAGGAGGGTTTTCACCCCTCCACTTT
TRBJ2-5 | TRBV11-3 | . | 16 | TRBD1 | CASSPGGQDLQETQYF | TGTGCCAGCAGCCCGGGTGGACAGGACCTCCAAGAGACCCAGTACTTC
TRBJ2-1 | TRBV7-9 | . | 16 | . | CASSPGAAAGYNEQFF | TGTGCCAGCAGCCCAGGGGCAGCTGCTGGCTACAATGAGCAGTTCTTC
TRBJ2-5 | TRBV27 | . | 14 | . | CASSDRHPQETQYF | TGTGCCAGCAGTGATCGACATCCCCAAGAGACCCAGTACTTC
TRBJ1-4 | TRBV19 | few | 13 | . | CASINRVLEKLFF | TGTGCCAGTATAAACAGGGTACTGGAAAAACTGTTTTTT
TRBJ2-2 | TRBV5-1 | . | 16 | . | CASSLSSGVTTGELFF | TGCGCCAGCAGCTTATCCTCAGGGGTTACCACCGGGGAGCTGTTTTTT
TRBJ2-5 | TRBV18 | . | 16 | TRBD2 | CASSPVGGRAQETQYF | TGTGCCAGCTCACCAGTAGGCGGGAGGGCCCAAGAGACCCAGTACTTC